The T cell receptor beta chain under discussion was sequenced for a study of human T cells and chemical hapten exposure. TCRdb itself ran the RACE reads through MiXCR, one entry per CDR3 protein. The profile covers tens of thousands of distinct CDR3 sequences, with about 10% appearing a single time and 3.5% to 4.5% taken by the ten largest. V was trimmed by 6 bases and J by 2 bases, leaving 11 bases between them. The CDR3 sequence is 15 residues long. From germline, CDR1 is KGHSH and CDR2 LQKENI. Regarding the study as a whole: Large CDR3 similarity clusters arose significantly more often from expanded TCRs than from controls.

This clonotype was seen repeatedly, ten times or more. Its target is unknown. The time point denotes: patch test 1, 2 weeks after DPC sensitization. The treatment denotes: therapeutic diphenylcyclopropenone sensitization with weekly scalp DPC. Sequences were derived from whole blood, sampled in connection with sensitization to the hapten diphenylcyclopropenone (DPC). This sequence was found in a woman aged 50 to 60 with alopecia areata. Some clones in this sample may be carry-over from other donors' samples. The chain is built from TRBV18 and TRBJ2-6, with D perhaps matching TRBD2 (5 bases). CDR3 bases: TGTGCCAGCTCTCGAACCGGGGCTGGGGCCAACGTCCTGACTTTC. Protein: CASSRTGAGANVLTF.